This T cell receptor (beta chain) was identified during a study of OX40 agonist ivuxolimab in advanced cancers. Measured with immunoSEQ multiplex PCR; TCRdb has only the in-frame clones, and not every one. This table has about 82,000 clones, 86% appearing once. Looked up from germline, CDR1 is MNHNS and CDR2 is SASEGT. After removal of 5 bases from V and 3 bases from J, the junction contained 9 bases not matched to a gene. The CDR3 contains 15 residues. The sample consisted of CD4+ or CD8+ T cells sorted from blood, taken in a trial of the OX40 agonist ivuxolimab. This chain uses TRBV6-1 with TRBJ2-7, with TRBD1 matching over 8 bases. This TCR derives from an adult with an advanced solid tumor such as melanoma, head and neck, liver or kidney cancer. The DNA of the CDR3 is TGTGCCAGCAGTACCGGGACAGGTGAGGGCTACGAGCAGTACTTC. It specifies CASSTGTGEGYEQYF.